The clone carrying this T cell receptor (beta chain) has a single count. This table comes from immunoSEQ multiplex PCR, and its TCRdb copy is limited to in-frame clones, with some not included. The table has under 30,000 clones, 45% to 65% seen once. The CDR3 has 15 amino acids. The V gene end was trimmed by 4 bases and the J gene end by 0 bases; junction bases not matched to a gene: 2. Germline lookup yields CDR1 SGHTA and CDR2 FQGNSA. Treatment specified: treatment-naive control, cytoreductive nephrectomy. This specimen belongs to a study of radiation and T cells in renal cell carcinoma. Sequenced material: tumor tissue, taken from a patient whose treatment was nephrectomy without radiotherapy. The sequence was collected from a human donor with renal cell carcinoma. V and J are TRBV7-2 and TRBJ1-4, with 7 nucleotides matching TRBD1. The DNA for the CDR3 is TGTGCCAGCAGCTGGGACAGTTCAACTAATGAAAAACTGTTTTTT. It codes for CASSWDSSTNEKLFF.